Listed below are T cell receptor beta chains from one sample, sequenced in a study of T cells in Graves' hyperthyroidism and ophthalmopathy. MiXCR, applied by TCRdb to the multiplex PCR reads, yields one record per CDR3 protein. The sample has about 480,000 distinct CDR3 sequences; about 20% are singletons. Sequencing was carried out using blood. These receptors came from a woman in her 70s with Graves' ophthalmopathy. Both conserved end residues are part of each CDR3. A D gene is named only where the DNA matches it firmly. Where a row states a size, it is once, few, many or the class of an expanded clone; other rows omit it.

J: TRBJ1-5; V: TRBV18; size: .; D: TRBD1; CDR3: CASSTYRGGDQPQHF; DNA: TGTGCCAGCTCGACGTACAGGGGGGGGGATCAGCCCCAGCATTTT
J: TRBJ2-7; V: TRBV12-5; size: .; D: TRBD1; CDR3: CASGIGRGQNEQYF; DNA: TGTGCTAGTGGTATCGGCAGGGGGCAGAACGAGCAGTACTTC
J: TRBJ2-6; V: TRBV6-1; size: .; D: TRBD1; CDR3: CASSSTGGTGANVLTF; DNA: TGTGCCAGCAGCAGCACAGGGGGCACCGGGGCCAACGTCCTGACTTTC
J: TRBJ1-1; V: TRBV19; size: few; D: .; CDR3: CASSITSLWGENTEAFF; DNA: TGTGCCAGTAGTATTACCTCACTCTGGGGGGAGAACACTGAAGCTTTCTTT
J: TRBJ2-5; V: TRBV10-1; size: .; D: .; CDR3: CASGYDRPQYF; DNA: TGCGCCAGCGGATATGACAGGCCCCAGTACTTC
J: TRBJ1-2; V: TRBV28; size: many; D: TRBD1; CDR3: CASTKQGEYYGYTF; DNA: TGTGCCAGCACCAAACAGGGGGAATATTATGGCTACACCTTC
J: TRBJ2-6; V: TRBV7-2; size: many; D: .; CDR3: CASSLVRASAANVLTF; DNA: TGTGCCAGCAGCTTAGTACGCGCCTCCGCGGCCAACGTCCTGACTTTC
J: TRBJ1-1; V: TRBV19; size: many; D: TRBD1; CDR3: CASIPGQAGRRINTEAFF; DNA: TGTGCCAGTATCCCTGGACAGGCTGGACGTCGGATTAACACTGAAGCTTTCTTT
J: TRBJ2-2; V: TRBV20-1; size: .; D: TRBD2; CDR3: CSAKTSGSTGELFF; DNA: TGCAGTGCGAAAACTAGCGGGAGCACCGGGGAGCTGTTTTTT
J: TRBJ1-1; V: TRBV18; size: .; D: .; CDR3: CASSPMDTNTEAFF; DNA: TGTGCCAGCTCACCAATGGACACGAACACTGAAGCTTTCTTT
J: TRBJ2-5; V: TRBV5-5; size: .; D: .; CDR3: CASSFTSSEETQYF; DNA: TGTGCCAGCAGCTTCACTAGTTCGGAAGAGACCCAGTACTTC
J: TRBJ2-7; V: TRBV12-3/TRBV12-4; size: .; D: .; CDR3: CASRGGGADEQYF; DNA: TGTGCCAGCCGGGGAGGTGGTGCCGACGAGCAGTACTTC
J: TRBJ1-1; V: TRBV2; size: many; D: TRBD1; CDR3: CASRAGDREGKAFF; DNA: TGTGCCAGCAGGGCAGGGGACAGGGAGGGGAAGGCTTTCTTT
J: TRBJ2-7; V: TRBV5-6; size: .; D: .; CDR3: CASSSGRLGQYF; DNA: TGTGCCAGCAGTTCGGGTCGCCTAGGGCAGTACTTC
J: TRBJ2-1; V: TRBV4-1; size: few; D: .; CDR3: CASSQPGNEQFF; DNA: TGCGCCAGCAGCCAACCCGGGAATGAGCAGTTCTTC
J: TRBJ1-2; V: TRBV2; size: many; D: .; CDR3: CASSDHRRQDGYTF; DNA: TGTGCCAGCAGTGACCACCGACGACAGGATGGCTACACCTTC
J: TRBJ1-5; V: TRBV2; size: few; D: TRBD1; CDR3: CASSEMLGGGQPQHF; DNA: TGTGCCAGCAGTGAGATGTTAGGGGGCGGTCAGCCCCAGCATTTT
J: TRBJ2-7; V: TRBV11-1; size: many; D: .; CDR3: CASSLPNLIYEQYF; DNA: TGTGCCAGCAGCTTACCGAACTTGATCTACGAGCAGTACTTC
J: TRBJ2-7; V: TRBV11-3; size: .; D: TRBD2; CDR3: CARPGFRAGGYEQYF; DNA: TGTGCCAGACCGGGTTTTCGAGCGGGAGGGTATGAGCAGTACTTC
J: TRBJ1-2; V: TRBV6-1; size: .; D: .; CDR3: CATSSSINYGYTF; DNA: TGTGCCACCTCATCCAGCATCAACTATGGCTACACCTTC
J: TRBJ1-3; V: TRBV6-5; size: once; D: .; CDR3: CASSYSIGNTIYF; DNA: TGTGCCAGCAGTTACAGTATCGGAAACACCATATATTTT
J: TRBJ2-6; V: TRBV12-3/TRBV12-4; size: many; D: .; CDR3: CASSNGTRTQLYSGANVLTF; DNA: TGTGCCAGCAGTAACGGGACAAGGACCCAATTATACTCTGGGGCCAACGTCCTGACTTTC